The present TCR beta chain was sequenced within a study of blood T cell repertoires in COVID-19. Study-wide background: Sources were T cells, B-cell-depleted T cells, or PBMCs; the material itself was cDNA or gDNA.

The germline gives CDR1 MDHEN, CDR2 SYDVKM. The CDR3 loop spans 20 amino acids. The junction had 13 bases not matched to a gene; V was cut back by 3 bases and J by 0 bases. Residents of 24 US areas, aged about 18 to 95 years, made up the participants. Grouping used clinical history reported by participants in a survey and questionnaire. As originally analysed: Amplification with reference gene primers provided the estimates of nucleated cell counts. Assay used: immunoSEQ multiplex PCR; TCRdb lists only in-frame clones, some missing. Clone size and the V and J calls come from that table; the DNA yielded D and trimming. The sample consists of 350,000 to 550,000 clones, about 85% of them appearing once.

The chain joins TRBV28 to TRBJ2-7, with TRBD2 matching 14 bases. This clonotype was sampled from a woman younger than 35 with acute COVID-19. Sequencing was done on a sample of PBMCs or T cells enriched from blood (not recorded which). The CDR3 region has the DNA TGTGCCAGCAGTTTCCCGGGACTAGCGGGAGTTCGGGGAAGCTCCTACGAGCAGTACTTC. It codes for CASSFPGLAGVRGSSYEQYF.